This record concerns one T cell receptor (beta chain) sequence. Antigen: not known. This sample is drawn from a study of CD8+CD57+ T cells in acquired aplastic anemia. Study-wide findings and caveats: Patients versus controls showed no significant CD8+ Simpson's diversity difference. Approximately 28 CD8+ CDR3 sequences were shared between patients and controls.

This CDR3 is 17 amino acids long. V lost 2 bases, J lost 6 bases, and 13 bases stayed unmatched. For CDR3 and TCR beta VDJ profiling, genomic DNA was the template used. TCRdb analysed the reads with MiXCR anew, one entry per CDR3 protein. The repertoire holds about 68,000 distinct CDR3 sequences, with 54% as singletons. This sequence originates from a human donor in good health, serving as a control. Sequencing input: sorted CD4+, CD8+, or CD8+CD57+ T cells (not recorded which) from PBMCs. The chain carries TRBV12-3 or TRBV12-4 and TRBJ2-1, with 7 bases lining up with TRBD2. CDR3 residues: CASSLILAEDLCNEQFF. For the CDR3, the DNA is TGTGCCAGCAGTTTAATCCTAGCGGAGGACTTATGCAATGAGCAGTTCTTC.